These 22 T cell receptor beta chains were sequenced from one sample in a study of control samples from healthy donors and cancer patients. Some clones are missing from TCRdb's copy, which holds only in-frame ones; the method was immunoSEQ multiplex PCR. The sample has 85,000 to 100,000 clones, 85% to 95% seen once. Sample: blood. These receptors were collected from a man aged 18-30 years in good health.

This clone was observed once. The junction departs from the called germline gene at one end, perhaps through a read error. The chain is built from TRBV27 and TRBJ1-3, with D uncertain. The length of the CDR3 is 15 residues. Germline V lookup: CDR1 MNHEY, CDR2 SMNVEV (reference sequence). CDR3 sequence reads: CANSYRSGSGNTIYF. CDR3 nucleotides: TGTGCCAACAGTTACCGATCGGGCTCTGGAAACACCATATATTTT.

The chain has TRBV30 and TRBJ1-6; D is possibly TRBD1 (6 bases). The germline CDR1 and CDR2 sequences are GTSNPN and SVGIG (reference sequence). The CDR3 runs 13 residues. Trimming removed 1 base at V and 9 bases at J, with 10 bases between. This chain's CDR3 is CAWSAGEGSPLHF. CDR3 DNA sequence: TGTGCCTGGAGTGCAGGGGAGGGTTCACCCCTCCACTTT. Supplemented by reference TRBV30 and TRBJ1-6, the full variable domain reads SQTIHQWPATLVQPVGSPLSLECTVEGTSNPNLYWYRQAAGRGLQLLFYSVGIGQISSEVPQNLSASRPQDRQFILSSKKLLLSDSGFYLCAWSAGEGSPLHFGNGTRLTVT.

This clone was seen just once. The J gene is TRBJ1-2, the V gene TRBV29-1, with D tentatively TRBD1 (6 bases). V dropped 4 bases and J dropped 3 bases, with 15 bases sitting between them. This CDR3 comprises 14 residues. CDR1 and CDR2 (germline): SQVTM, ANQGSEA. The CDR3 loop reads CSVVVRGLDYGYTF. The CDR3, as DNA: TGCAGCGTTGTTGTTCGGGGGCTAGACTATGGCTACACCTTC.

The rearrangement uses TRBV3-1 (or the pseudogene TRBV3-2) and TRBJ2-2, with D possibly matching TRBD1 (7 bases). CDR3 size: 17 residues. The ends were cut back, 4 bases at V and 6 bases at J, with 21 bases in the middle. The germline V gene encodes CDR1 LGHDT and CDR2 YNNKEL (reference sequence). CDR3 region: CASSLFQGGPHPGELFF. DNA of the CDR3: TGTGCCAGCAGCCTCTTCCAGGGGGGACCCCACCCCGGGGAGCTGTTTTTT.

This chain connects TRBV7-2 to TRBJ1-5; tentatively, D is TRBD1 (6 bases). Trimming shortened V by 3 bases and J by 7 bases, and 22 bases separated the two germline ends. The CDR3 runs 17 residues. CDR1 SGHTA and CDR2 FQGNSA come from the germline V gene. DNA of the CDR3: TGTGCCAGCAGCTTCGACCCCCGCGGCAGGGGCGAACAGCCCCAGCATTTT. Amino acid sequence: CASSFDPRGRGEQPQHF.

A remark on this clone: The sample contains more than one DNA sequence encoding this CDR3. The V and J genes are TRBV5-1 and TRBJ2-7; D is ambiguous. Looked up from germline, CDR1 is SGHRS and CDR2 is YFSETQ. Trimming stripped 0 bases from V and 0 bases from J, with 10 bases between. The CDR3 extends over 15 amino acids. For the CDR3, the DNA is TGCGCCAGCAGCTTGGTTGGCGAGAGCTCCTACGAGCAGTACTTC. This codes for CASSLVGESSYEQYF.

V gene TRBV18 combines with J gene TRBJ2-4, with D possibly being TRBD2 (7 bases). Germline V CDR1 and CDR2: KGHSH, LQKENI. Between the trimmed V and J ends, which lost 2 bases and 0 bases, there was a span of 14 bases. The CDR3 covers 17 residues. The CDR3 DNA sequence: TGTGCCAGCTCACCAGAAAGGGGGGGTGAAGCCAAAAACATTCAGTACTTC. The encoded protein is CASSPERGGEAKNIQYF.

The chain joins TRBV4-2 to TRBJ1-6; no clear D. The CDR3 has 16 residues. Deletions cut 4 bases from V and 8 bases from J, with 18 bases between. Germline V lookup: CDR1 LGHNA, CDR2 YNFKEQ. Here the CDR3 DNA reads TGTGCCAGCAGCCGCCCGGCAGTCGAAATACATTCACCCCTCCACTTT. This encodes CASSRPAVEIHSPLHF.

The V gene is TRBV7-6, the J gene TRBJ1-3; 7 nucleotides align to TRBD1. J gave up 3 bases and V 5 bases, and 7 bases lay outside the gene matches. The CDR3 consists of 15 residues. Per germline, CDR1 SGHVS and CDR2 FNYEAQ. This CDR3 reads CASSKGQGVGNTIYF. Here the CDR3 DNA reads TGTGCCAGCAGCAAGGGTCAGGGGGTTGGAAACACCATATATTTT.

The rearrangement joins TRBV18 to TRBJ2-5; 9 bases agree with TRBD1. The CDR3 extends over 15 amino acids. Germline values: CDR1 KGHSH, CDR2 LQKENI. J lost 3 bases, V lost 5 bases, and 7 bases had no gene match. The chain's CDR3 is CASSTGQGSEETQYF. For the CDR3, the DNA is TGTGCCAGCTCAACGGGACAGGGATCCGAAGAGACCCAGTACTTC.

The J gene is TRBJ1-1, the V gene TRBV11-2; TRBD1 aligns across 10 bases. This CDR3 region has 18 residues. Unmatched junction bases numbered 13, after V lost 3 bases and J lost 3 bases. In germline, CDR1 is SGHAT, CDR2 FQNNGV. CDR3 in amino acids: CASSLSRMTGGRDTEAFF. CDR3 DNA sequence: TGTGCCAGCAGCTTGAGCAGGATGACAGGGGGCAGGGACACTGAAGCTTTCTTT.

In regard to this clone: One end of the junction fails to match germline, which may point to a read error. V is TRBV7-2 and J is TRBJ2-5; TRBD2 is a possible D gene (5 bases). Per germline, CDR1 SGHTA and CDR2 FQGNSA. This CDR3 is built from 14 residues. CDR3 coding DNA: TGTGCCAGCAGCCTAGCCGTGCAAACCGAGACCCAGTACTTC. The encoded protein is CASSLAVQTETQYF.

CDR3 in DNA: TGTGCCAGCAGTTACCGGGGTGGATTGACTGAAGCTTTCTTT. Translation: CASSYRGGLTEAFF. This sequence joins TRBV27 and TRBJ1-1; D is unresolved. Germline CDR1 MNHEY, CDR2 SMNVEV (reference sequence). Trimming left V 4 bases short and J 5 bases short, with 14 bases between. The CDR3 totals 14 residues.

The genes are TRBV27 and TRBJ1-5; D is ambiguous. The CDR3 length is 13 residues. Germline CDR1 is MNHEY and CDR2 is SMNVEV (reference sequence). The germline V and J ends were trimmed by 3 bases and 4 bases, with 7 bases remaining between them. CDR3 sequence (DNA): TGTGCCAGCAGTTTGACCGAAAATCAGCCCCAGCATTTT. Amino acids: CASSLTENQPQHF.

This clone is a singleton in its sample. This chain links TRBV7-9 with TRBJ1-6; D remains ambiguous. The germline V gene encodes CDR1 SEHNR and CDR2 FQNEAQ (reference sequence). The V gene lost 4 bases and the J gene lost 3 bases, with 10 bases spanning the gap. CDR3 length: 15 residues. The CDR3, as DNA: TGTGCCAGCAGCTCGCGACGGGACTATAATTCACCCCTCCACTTT. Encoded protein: CASSSRRDYNSPLHF.

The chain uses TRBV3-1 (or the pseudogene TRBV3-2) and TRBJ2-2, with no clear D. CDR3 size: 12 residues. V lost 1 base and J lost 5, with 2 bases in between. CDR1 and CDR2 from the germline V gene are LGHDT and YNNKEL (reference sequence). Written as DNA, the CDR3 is TGTGCCAGCAGCCAAGCTACCGGGGAGCTGTTTTTT. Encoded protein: CASSQATGELFF.

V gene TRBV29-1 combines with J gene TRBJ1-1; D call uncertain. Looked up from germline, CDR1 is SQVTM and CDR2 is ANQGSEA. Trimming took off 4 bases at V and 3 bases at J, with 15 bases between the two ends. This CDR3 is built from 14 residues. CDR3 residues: CSVVDGLYDTEAFF. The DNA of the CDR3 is TGCAGCGTTGTAGACGGTCTTTACGACACTGAAGCTTTCTTT.

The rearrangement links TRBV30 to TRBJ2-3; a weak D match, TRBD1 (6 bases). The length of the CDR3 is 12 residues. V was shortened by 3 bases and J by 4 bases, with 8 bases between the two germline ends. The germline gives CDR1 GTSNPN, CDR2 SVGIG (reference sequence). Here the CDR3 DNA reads TGTGCCTGGAGCCCAGGGGCAGATACGCAGTATTTT. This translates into CAWSPGADTQYF.

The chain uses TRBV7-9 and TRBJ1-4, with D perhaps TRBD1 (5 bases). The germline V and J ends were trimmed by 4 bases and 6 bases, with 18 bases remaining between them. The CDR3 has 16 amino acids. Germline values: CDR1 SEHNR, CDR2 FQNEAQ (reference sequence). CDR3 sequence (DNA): TGTGCCAGCAGCTCCTCACTGGGGGACTACGATGAAAAACTGTTTTTT. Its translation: CASSSSLGDYDEKLFF.

In nucleotides, the CDR3 is TGTGCCAGCAGTTACTCGCCCAGCTCTGGGGCCAACGTCCTGACTTTC. This encodes CASSYSPSSGANVLTF. The chain uses TRBV6-5 and TRBJ2-6, with D unclear. Germline V CDR1 and CDR2: MNHEY, SVGAGI. Trimming stripped 0 bases from V and 0 bases from J, with 6 bases between. The CDR3 length is 16 residues.

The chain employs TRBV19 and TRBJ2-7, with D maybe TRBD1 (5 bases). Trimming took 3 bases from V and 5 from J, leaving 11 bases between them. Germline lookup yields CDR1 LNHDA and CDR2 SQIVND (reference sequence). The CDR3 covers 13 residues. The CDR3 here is CASSIIAGNEQYF. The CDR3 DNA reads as TGTGCCAGTAGTATCATTGCAGGGAACGAGCAGTACTTC.

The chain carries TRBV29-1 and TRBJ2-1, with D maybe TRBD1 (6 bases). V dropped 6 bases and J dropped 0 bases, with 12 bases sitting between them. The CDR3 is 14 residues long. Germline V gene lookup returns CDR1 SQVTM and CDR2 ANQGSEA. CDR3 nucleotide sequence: TGCAGCGTCCTGGGGGCAACCTCCTACAATGAGCAGTTCTTC. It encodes CSVLGATSYNEQFF.